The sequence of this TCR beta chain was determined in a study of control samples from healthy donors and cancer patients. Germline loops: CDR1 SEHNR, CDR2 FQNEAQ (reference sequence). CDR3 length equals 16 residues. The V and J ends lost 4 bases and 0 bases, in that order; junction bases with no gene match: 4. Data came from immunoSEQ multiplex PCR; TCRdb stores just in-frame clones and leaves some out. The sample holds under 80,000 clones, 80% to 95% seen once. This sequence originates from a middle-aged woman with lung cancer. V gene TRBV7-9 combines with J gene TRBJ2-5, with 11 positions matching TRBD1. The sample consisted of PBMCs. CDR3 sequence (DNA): TGTGCCAGCAGCTCGGGGACAGGGGGAGACCAAGAGACCCAGTACTTC. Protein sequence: CASSSGTGGDQETQYF.